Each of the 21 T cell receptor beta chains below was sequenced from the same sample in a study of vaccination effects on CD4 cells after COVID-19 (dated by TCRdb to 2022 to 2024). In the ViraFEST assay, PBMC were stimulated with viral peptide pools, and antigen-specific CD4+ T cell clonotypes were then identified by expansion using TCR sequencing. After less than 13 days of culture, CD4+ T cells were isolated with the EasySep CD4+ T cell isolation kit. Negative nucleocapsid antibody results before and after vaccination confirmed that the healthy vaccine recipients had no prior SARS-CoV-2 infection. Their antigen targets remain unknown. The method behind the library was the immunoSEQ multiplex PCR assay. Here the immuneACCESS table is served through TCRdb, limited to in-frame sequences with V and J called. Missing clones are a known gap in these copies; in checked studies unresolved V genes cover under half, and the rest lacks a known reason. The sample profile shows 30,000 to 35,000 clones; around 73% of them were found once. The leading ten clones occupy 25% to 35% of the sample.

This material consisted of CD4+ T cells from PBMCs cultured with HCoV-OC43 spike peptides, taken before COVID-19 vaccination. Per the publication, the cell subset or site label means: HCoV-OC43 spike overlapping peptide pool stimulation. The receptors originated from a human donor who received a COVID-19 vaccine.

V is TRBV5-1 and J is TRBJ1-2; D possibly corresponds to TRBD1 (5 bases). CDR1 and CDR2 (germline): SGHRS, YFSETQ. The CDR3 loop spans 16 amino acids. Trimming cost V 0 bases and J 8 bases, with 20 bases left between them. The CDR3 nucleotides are TGCGCCAGCAGCTTGGAGGCCGGGGGGGTGGTTGTGGGCTACACCTTC. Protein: CASSLEAGGVVVGYTF.

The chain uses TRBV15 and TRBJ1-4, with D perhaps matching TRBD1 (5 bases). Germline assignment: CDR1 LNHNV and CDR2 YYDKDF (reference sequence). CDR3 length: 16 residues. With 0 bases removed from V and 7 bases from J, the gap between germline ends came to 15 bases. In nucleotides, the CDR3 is TGTGCCACCAGCAGAGATTCCGGCCGGGGACGTGAAAAACTGTTTTTT. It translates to CATSRDSGRGREKLFF. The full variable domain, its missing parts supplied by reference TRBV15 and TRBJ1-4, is DAMVIQNPRYQVTQFGKPVTLSCSQTLNHNVMYWYQQKSSQAPKLLFHYYDKDFNNEADTPDNFQSRRPNTSFCFLDIRSPGLGDTAMYLCATSRDSGRGREKLFFGSGTQLSVL.

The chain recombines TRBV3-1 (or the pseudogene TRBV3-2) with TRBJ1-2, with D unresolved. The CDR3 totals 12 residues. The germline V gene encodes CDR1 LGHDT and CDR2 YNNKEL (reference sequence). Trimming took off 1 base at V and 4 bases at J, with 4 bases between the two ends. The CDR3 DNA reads TGTGCCAGCAGCCAAGGGTTCTATGGCTACACCTTC. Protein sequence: CASSQGFYGYTF.

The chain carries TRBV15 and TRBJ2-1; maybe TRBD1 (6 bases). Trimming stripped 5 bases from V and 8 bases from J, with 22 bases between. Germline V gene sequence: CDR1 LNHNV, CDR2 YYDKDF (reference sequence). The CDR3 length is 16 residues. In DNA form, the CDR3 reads TGTGCCACCAGCGTGGAGTGGGCAGGGGTAATCCATGAGCAGTTCTTC. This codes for CATSVEWAGVIHEQFF.

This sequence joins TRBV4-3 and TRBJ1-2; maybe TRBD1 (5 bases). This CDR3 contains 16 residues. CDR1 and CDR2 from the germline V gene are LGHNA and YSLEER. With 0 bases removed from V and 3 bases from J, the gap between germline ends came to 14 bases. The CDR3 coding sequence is TGCGCCAGCAGCCAAGATCTGAGACAGAACTACTATGGCTACACCTTC. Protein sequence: CASSQDLRQNYYGYTF.

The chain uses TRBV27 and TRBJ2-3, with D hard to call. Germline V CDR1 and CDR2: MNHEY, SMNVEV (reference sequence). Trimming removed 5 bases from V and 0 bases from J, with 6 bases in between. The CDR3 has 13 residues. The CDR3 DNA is TGTGCCAGCAGTCCCGCTAGCACAGATACGCAGTATTTT. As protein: CASSPASTDTQYF.

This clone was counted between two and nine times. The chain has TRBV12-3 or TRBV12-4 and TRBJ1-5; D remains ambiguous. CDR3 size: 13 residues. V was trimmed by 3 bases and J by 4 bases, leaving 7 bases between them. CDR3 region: CASSFSGNQPQHF. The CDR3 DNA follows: TGTGCCAGCAGTTTCTCGGGGAATCAGCCCCAGCATTTT.

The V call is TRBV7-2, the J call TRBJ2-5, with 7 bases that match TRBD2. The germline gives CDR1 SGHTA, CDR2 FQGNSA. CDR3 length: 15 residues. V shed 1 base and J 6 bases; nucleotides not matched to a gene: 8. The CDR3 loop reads CASSLGPGGGKTQYF. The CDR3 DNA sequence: TGTGCCAGCAGCTTAGGCCCGGGCGGGGGAAAGACCCAGTACTTC. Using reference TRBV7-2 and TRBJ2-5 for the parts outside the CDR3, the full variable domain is GAGVSQSPSNKVTEKGKDVELRCDPISGHTALYWYRQSLGQGLEFLIYFQGNSAPDKSGLPSDRFSAERTGGSVSTLTIQRTQQEDSAVYLCASSLGPGGGKTQYFGPGTRLLVL.

The DNA of the CDR3 is TGTGCCAGCCTTAGGACAGGGGGCAGAGACATTCAGTACTTC. Translated, it gives CASLRTGGRDIQYF. This rearrangement joins TRBV6-5 to TRBJ2-4, with 11 bases that match TRBD1. Germline V lookup: CDR1 MNHEY, CDR2 SVGAGI. CDR3 length: 14 amino acids. V trimming: 8 bases; J trimming: 8 bases; junction bases outside the gene matches: 8.

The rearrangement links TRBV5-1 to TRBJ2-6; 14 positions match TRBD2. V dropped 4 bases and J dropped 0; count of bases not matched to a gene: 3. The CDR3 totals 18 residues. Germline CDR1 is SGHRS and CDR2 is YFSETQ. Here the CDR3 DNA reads TGCGCCAGCAGCCAAGGACTAGCGGGGGGCTCTGGGGCCAACGTCCTGACTTTC. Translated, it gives CASSQGLAGGSGANVLTF.

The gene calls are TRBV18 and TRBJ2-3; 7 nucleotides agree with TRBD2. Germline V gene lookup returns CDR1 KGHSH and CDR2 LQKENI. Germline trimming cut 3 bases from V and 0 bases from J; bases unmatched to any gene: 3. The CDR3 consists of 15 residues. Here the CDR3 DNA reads TGTGCCAGCTCACCGTCGGGGGGAAGCACAGATACGCAGTATTTT. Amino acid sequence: CASSPSGGSTDTQYF. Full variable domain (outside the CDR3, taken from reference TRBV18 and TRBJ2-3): NAGVMQNPRHLVRRRGQEARLRCSPMKGHSHVYWYRQLPEEGLKFMVYLQKENIIDESGMPKERFSAEFPKEGPSILRIQQVVRGDSAAYFCASSPSGGSTDTQYFGPGTRLTVL.

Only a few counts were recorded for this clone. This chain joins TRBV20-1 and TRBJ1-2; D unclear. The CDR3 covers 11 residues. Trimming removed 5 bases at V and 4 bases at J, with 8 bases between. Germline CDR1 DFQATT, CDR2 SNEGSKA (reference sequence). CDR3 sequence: CSAPDFYGYTF. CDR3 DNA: TGCAGTGCTCCTGACTTCTATGGCTACACCTTC.

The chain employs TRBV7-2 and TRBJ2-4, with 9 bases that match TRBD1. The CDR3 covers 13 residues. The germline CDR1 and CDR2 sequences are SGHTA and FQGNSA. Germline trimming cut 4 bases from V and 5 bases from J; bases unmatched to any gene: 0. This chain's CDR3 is CASSYRGQNIQYF. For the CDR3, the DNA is TGTGCCAGCAGCTACAGGGGGCAAAACATTCAGTACTTC.

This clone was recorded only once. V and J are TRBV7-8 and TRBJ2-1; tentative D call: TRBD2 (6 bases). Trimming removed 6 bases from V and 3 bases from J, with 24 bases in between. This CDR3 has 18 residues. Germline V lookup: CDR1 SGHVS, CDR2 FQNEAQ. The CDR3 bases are TGTGCCAGCAGGGATGGCCCCGGGACTCGGCACTTCTACAATGAGCAGTTCTTC. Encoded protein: CASRDGPGTRHFYNEQFF.

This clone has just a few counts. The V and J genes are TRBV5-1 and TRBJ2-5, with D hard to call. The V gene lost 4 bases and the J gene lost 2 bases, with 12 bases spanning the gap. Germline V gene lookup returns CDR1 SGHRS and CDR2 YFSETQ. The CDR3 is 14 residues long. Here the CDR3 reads CASSPIRVQETQYF. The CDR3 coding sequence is TGCGCCAGCAGCCCCATACGAGTTCAAGAGACCCAGTACTTC.

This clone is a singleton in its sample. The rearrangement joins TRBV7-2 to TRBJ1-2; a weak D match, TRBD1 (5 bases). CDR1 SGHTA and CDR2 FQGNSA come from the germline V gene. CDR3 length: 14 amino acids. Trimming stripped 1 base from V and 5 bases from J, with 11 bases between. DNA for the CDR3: TGTGCCAGCAGCTTAGATTTTCAGGGATATGGCTACACCTTC. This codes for CASSLDFQGYGYTF.

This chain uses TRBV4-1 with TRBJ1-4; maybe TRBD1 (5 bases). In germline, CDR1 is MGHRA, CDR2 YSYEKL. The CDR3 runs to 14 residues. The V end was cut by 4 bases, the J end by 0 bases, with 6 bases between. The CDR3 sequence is CASSRRATNEKLFF. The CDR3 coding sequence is TGCGCCAGCAGCCGCAGGGCAACTAATGAAAAACTGTTTTTT.

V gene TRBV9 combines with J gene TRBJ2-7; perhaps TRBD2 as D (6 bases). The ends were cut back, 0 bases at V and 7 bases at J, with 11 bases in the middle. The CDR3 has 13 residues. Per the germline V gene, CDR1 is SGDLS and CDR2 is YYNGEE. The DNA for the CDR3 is TGTGCCAGCAGCGTAGCGGTAGCGGATGAGCAGTACTTC. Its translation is CASSVAVADEQYF.

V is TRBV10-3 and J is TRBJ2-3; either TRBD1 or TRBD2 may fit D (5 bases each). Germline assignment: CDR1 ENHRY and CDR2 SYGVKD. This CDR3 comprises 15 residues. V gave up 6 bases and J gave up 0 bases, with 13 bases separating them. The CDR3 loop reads CAIRPGTPSTDTQYF. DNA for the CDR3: TGTGCCATCAGACCCGGGACCCCAAGCACAGATACGCAGTATTTT.

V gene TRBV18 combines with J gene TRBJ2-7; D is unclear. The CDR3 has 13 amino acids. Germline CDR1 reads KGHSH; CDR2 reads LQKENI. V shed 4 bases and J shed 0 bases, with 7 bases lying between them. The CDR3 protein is CASSLGVSYEQYF. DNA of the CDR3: TGTGCCAGCTCACTTGGGGTCTCCTACGAGCAGTACTTC.

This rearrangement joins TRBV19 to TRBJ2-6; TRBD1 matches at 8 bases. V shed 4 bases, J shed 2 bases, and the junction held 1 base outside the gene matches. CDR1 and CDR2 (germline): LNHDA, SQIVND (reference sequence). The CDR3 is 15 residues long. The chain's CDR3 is CASSKTGAGANVLTF. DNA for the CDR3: TGTGCCAGTAGTAAGACAGGGGCTGGGGCCAACGTCCTGACTTTC.